The 2 T cell receptor beta chains reported below all come from one sample, sequenced in a study of T cell responses to AZD1222 COVID-19 vaccine (dated by TCRdb to the early 2020s). This sample's time point label indicates: baseline before first vaccination. The library was prepared using the immunoSEQ multiplex PCR assay. TCRdb re-hosts the immuneACCESS table, in-frame sequences only. Its copies lack some clones; in the studies checked, an unresolved V gene accounts for under half of them, and the cause for the rest is not known. The sample profile shows roughly 150,000 clones; more than 85% of them were found once. The ten most abundant clones make up 1.4% of the sample. This specimen consisted of peripheral blood, obtained on day 0 of AZD1222 vaccination. These receptors came from an adult in good health.

This chain joins TRBV9 and TRBJ1-1; D is ambiguous. The germline V gene has CDR1 SGDLS and CDR2 YYNGEE. The CDR3 covers 15 residues. V was pared by 0 bases and J by 5 bases, with 14 bases between. The CDR3 DNA is TGTGCCAGCAGCGTAGGGGCAGGCACCGGAACTGAAGCTTTCTTT. It translates to CASSVGAGTGTEAFF.

CDR3 nucleotides: TGTGCCAGCAGCAAAGCAGGGGGCTACGCCGGGGAGCTGTTTTTT. Residues: CASSKAGGYAGELFF. The V gene is TRBV7-2, the J gene TRBJ2-2, with 8 bases matching TRBD1. From germline, CDR1 is SGHTA and CDR2 FQGNSA. The CDR3 is made up of 15 amino acids. V trimming: 5 bases; J trimming: 6 bases; junction bases outside the gene matches: 8.